This TCR beta chain is from a study of blood T cell repertoires in COVID-19. Turning to the study itself: There were acute and convalescent COVID-19 samples, and they came from the United States, Italy and Spain. PBMCs, B-cell-depleted T cells, or T cells provided the cDNA or gDNA that made up the material.

CDR1 and CDR2 (germline): ENHRY, SYGVKD. This CDR3 is 13 amino acids long. Germline trimming cut 10 bases from V and 8 bases from J; bases unmatched to any gene: 8. Per the original methods: Estimation of nucleated cell counts relied on the amplification of reference gene primers. Some clones are missing from TCRdb's copy, which holds only in-frame ones; the method was immunoSEQ multiplex PCR. That table gives V, J and clone size, and the DNA gave D and trimming. This table has roughly 200,000 clones, 80% appearing once. The sequencing sample was made of peripheral blood. The source is a man aged 55 to 70 with acute or convalescent COVID-19. The rearrangement uses TRBV10-3 and TRBJ1-6, with TRBD1 matching over 7 bases. CDR3 bases: TGTGCCACCCGAGGACAGGTAGATTCACCCCTCCACTTT. Translating it yields CATRGQVDSPLHF.